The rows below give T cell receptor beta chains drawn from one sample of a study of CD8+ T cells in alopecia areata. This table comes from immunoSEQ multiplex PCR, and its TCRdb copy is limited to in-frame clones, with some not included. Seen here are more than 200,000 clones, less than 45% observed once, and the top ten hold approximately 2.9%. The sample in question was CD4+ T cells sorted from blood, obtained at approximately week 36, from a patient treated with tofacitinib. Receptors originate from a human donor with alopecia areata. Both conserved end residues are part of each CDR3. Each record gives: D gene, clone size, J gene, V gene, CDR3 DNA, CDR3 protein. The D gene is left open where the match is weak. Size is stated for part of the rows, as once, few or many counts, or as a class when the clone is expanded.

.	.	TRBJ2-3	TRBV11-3	TGTGCCAGCAGCTTGCTCGGAGGCACAGATACGCAGTATTTT	CASSLLGGTDTQYF
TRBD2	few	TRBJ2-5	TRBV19	TGTGCCAGTAGTATGGCGGGGGGAGGAGAGACCCAGTACTTC	CASSMAGGGETQYF
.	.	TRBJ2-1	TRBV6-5	TGTGCCAGCAGTTACTCAGGAGTGCAGTTCTTC	CASSYSGVQFF
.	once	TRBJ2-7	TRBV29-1	TGCAGCTCCCGACGCAAAAGCTCCTACGAGCAGTACTTC	CSSRRKSSYEQYF
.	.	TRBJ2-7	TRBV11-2	TGTGCCAGCAGCACATACCGGGATCCCACCTACGAGCAGTACTTC	CASSTYRDPTYEQYF
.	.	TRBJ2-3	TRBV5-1	TGCGCCAGCAGCCGCGACCCAAGAGGGGGGCGATACACAGATACGCAGTATTTT	CASSRDPRGGRYTDTQYF
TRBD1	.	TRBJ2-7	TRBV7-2	TGTGCCAGCAGAGAGGACAGGGGGGCCTACGAGCAGTACTTC	CASREDRGAYEQYF
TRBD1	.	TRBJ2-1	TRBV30	TGTGCCTGGGGGACAGGGGTCGAGCAGTTCTTC	CAWGTGVEQFF
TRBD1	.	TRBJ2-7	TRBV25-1	TGTGCCAGCAGTGGGGGACAGGGGAGTGCAGGACAGTACTTC	CASSGGQGSAGQYF
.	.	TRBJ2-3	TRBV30	TGTGTTGGAGGCGATACGCAGTATTTT	CVGGDTQYF
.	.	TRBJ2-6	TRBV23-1	TGCGCCAGCAGTCTGGACAGCCTTTCTGGGGCCAACGTCCTGACTTTC	CASSLDSLSGANVLTF
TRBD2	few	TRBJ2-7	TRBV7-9	TGTGCCAGCAGTCGTAGCGGGACCTACGAGCAGTACTTC	CASSRSGTYEQYF
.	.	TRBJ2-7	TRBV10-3	TGTGCCATCGGTCAAATAGCGGGCAGGGGGGAGCAGTACTTC	CAIGQIAGRGEQYF
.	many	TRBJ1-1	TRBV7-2	TGTGCCAGCAGCTTCCGCTCCGGGGGCACTGAAGCTTTCTTT	CASSFRSGGTEAFF
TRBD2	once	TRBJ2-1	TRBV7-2	TGTGCCAGCAGAGGGACTAGCGGCCATAATGAGCAGTTCTTC	CASRGTSGHNEQFF
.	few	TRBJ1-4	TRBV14	TGTGCCAGCAGCCAAGATAGATCCCCAGGGAGGAGGCATGAAAAACTGTTTTTT	CASSQDRSPGRRHEKLFF
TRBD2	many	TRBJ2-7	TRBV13	TGTGCCAGCAGCCGAAAGGGTAGCGGGGGCTACGAGCAGTACTTC	CASSRKGSGGYEQYF
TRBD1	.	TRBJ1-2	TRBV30	TGTGCCTGGAATTATCAGGGGGCGCGGTATGGCTACACCTTC	CAWNYQGARYGYTF